The next 30 T cell receptor beta chains were all read from a single sample in a study of cytomegalovirus exposure and HLA in healthy donors. The PCR made use of 60 Vbeta and 13 Jbeta primers. Using immunoSEQ multiplex PCR, the repertoire was profiled, and TCRdb retains in-frame clones only, with some absent. In the table there are under 150,000 clones, roughly 80% of which are singletons. Material: PBMCs. The receptor set was obtained from a boy aged 5-17 years in good health and CMV-seronegative.

This chain links TRBV2 with TRBJ2-4; TRBD2 aligns across 11 bases. CDR1 is SNHLY, CDR2 FYNNEI, per germline. V was pared by 4 bases and J by 0 bases, with 5 bases of the junction left unmatched. The length of the CDR3 is 17 residues. The CDR3 coding sequence is TGTGCCAGCAGTGGGGGACTAGCGGTTCTAGCCAAAAACATTCAGTACTTC. Amino acid sequence: CASSGGLAVLAKNIQYF.

The chain is built from TRBV29-1 and TRBJ1-4, with 7 nucleotides matching TRBD1. This CDR3 contains 13 residues. Per germline, CDR1 SQVTM and CDR2 ANQGSEA. With 5 bases clipped from V and 8 bases from J, the junction kept 8 bases outside the gene matches. CDR3 coding DNA: TGCAGCGTTCAACAGGGGCCGGAGGAAAAACTGTTTTTT. Translation: CSVQQGPEEKLFF.

This chain connects TRBV29-1 to TRBJ2-5; a possible D gene is TRBD2 (6 bases). Germline V gene sequence: CDR1 SQVTM, CDR2 ANQGSEA. The CDR3 covers 15 residues. With 1 base removed from V and 4 bases from J, the gap between germline ends came to 16 bases. CDR3 in DNA: TGCAGCGTTGAAGCACCCCTCGGGAGTCGAGAGACCCAGTACTTC. Its protein is CSVEAPLGSRETQYF.

The CDR3 region has the DNA TGTGCCAGCAGCAAAGGTCCAGTCTGGTCCTACAATGAGCAGTTCTTC. It yields the protein CASSKGPVWSYNEQFF. The chain recombines TRBV21-1 with TRBJ2-1; TRBD1 is the table's D call and was not checked against the DNA. TRBV21-1 represents a pseudogene. CDR3 length equals 16 residues.

This clone was observed a handful of times. V is TRBV4-1 and J is TRBJ1-1, with D maybe TRBD1 (5 bases). CDR1 is MGHRA and CDR2 is YSYEKL in the germline V gene. The CDR3 spans 15 residues. V was shortened by 0 bases and J by 8 bases, with 16 bases between the two germline ends. CDR3 DNA: TGCGCCAGCAGCCAAGATTGGGGCCAGAGCCCCGAAGCTTTCTTT. It yields the protein CASSQDWGQSPEAFF.

The V and J genes are TRBV5-1 and TRBJ2-1; TRBD1 matches 11 bases. Losses at the gene ends were 0 bases for V and 9 bases for J; bases not matched to a gene: 5. The CDR3 is 15 amino acids. Germline V gives CDR1 SGHRS, CDR2 YFSETQ. CDR3 sequence (DNA): TGCGCCAGCAGCTTGGACGGACAGGGGGCCGTTGAGCAGTTCTTC. Translated, it gives CASSLDGQGAVEQFF.

This chain links TRBV6-6 with TRBJ2-2; D is possibly TRBD2 (6 bases). Germline V gene lookup returns CDR1 MNHNY and CDR2 SVGAGI (reference sequence). The CDR3 is 14 residues long. The V end was cut by 5 bases, the J end by 4 bases, with 11 bases between. The DNA for the CDR3 is TGTGCCAGCAGTCGGGGGTCGAGCACCGGGGAGCTGTTTTTT. Its translation is CASSRGSSTGELFF.

The chain couples TRBV7-9 to TRBJ1-5; D might be TRBD1 (5 bases). CDR1 is SEHNR and CDR2 is FQNEAQ in the germline V gene (reference sequence). Deletions cut 1 base from V and 4 bases from J, with 17 bases between. The CDR3 sequence is 17 residues long. For the CDR3, the DNA is TGTGCCAGCAGCTTAGTTGGGGGGACTGAAGGGAATCAGCCCCAGCATTTT. Translated, it gives CASSLVGGTEGNQPQHF.

This clone was seen a single time. The chain links TRBV29-1 to TRBJ2-5, with 10 bases matching TRBD1. V gave up 4 bases and J gave up 4 bases; unmatched junction bases: 6. The CDR3 consists of 14 residues. Germline CDR1 SQVTM, CDR2 ANQGSEA. This CDR3 is CSVGQGARGETQYF. Written as DNA, the CDR3 is TGCAGCGTTGGACAGGGGGCGCGGGGAGAGACCCAGTACTTC.

The chain has TRBV7-2 and TRBJ2-1, with no clear D. With 4 bases removed from V and 6 bases from J, the gap between germline ends came to 13 bases. CDR3 length: 14 residues. CDR1 is SGHTA, CDR2 FQGNSA, per germline. The CDR3, as DNA: TGTGCCAGCAGCTCCACGGGTTCTGCCAATGAGCAGTTCTTC. It encodes CASSSTGSANEQFF.

This clone was seen just once. DNA of the CDR3: TGTGCCAGCTCACCAGGACAGGGTGTTGGGGTTAATCAGCCCCAGCATTTT. Translated, it gives CASSPGQGVGVNQPQHF. The J gene is TRBJ1-5, the V gene TRBV18, with TRBD1 matching over 8 bases. Germline V lookup: CDR1 KGHSH, CDR2 LQKENI. V dropped 2 bases and J dropped 4; count of bases not matched to a gene: 10. This CDR3 spans 17 amino acids.

V usage is TRBV9 and J usage is TRBJ2-1; 7 bases fit TRBD2. This CDR3 region has 16 residues. Germline V gene data show CDR1 as SGDLS and CDR2 as YYNGEE. With V trimmed by 4 bases and J by 4 bases, 11 bases remained unmatched. DNA for the CDR3: TGTGCCAGCAGCCCCCTAGTTGCGGGAGTATACAATGAGCAGTTCTTC. This translates into CASSPLVAGVYNEQFF.

The rearrangement joins TRBV10-3 to TRBJ1-5; a possible D gene is TRBD1 (6 bases). Trimming removed 3 bases at V and 9 bases at J, with 6 bases between. Germline assignment: CDR1 ENHRY and CDR2 SYGVKD. CDR3 length equals 11 residues. CDR3: CAISEGGPQHF. The CDR3 bases are TGTGCCATCAGTGAAGGGGGGCCCCAGCATTTT.

The chain combines TRBV6-1 with TRBJ1-1; D gene ambiguous. V was trimmed by 11 bases and J by 2 bases, leaving 15 bases between them. The CDR3 spans 13 residues. CDR1 is MNHNS and CDR2 is SASEGT in the germline V gene. The CDR3 DNA is TGTGCCGTCATCTATTCTGCAAACACTGAAGCTTTCTTT. Protein: CAVIYSANTEAFF.

The rearrangement links TRBV7-9 to TRBJ1-1, with 8 bases matching TRBD1. The V gene end was trimmed by 5 bases and the J gene end by 2 bases; junction bases not matched to a gene: 19. The CDR3 has 19 amino acids. CDR1 and CDR2 from the germline V gene are SEHNR and FQNEAQ (reference sequence). CDR3 sequence (DNA): TGTGCCAGCAGCCCCCTCCCCGGACAGGGCGCCCCGTTTAACACTGAAGCTTTCTTT. It encodes CASSPLPGQGAPFNTEAFF.

The CDR3 region is CSIRTSGGVNIQYF. The CDR3, as DNA: TGCAGCATAAGGACTAGCGGGGGTGTAAACATTCAGTACTTC. The gene calls are TRBV29-1 and TRBJ2-4, with 13 bases matching TRBD2. The CDR3 runs 14 residues. Unmatched junction bases numbered 7, after V lost 8 bases and J lost 6 bases. Germline loops: CDR1 SQVTM, CDR2 ANQGSEA.

The chain is built from TRBV29-1 and TRBJ1-1; D perhaps matches TRBD1 (5 bases). V lost 8 bases and J 5 bases, leaving 21 bases between the germline ends. The CDR3 runs 14 residues. Germline CDR1 SQVTM, CDR2 ANQGSEA. Here the CDR3 reads CSIPRGSEGTEAFF. The CDR3, as DNA: TGCAGCATCCCAAGGGGCTCGGAGGGAACTGAAGCTTTCTTT.

The chain recombines TRBV4-1 with TRBJ1-4, with 11 bases lining up with TRBD1. Germline CDR1 reads MGHRA; CDR2 reads YSYEKL. There are 16 residues in the CDR3. V dropped 0 bases and J dropped 7; count of bases not matched to a gene: 4. CDR3 protein: CASSQDGGQGGEKLFF. The CDR3 DNA sequence: TGCGCCAGCAGCCAAGATGGGGGACAGGGGGGTGAAAAACTGTTTTTT.

The gene calls are TRBV11-3 and TRBJ2-1, with TRBD2 matching over 8 bases. CDR1 is SGHNT and CDR2 is YENEEA in the germline V gene. With 1 base clipped from V and 5 bases from J, the junction kept 4 bases outside the gene matches. The CDR3 runs to 15 residues. Here the CDR3 reads CASSLVAGSDNEQFF. The CDR3 DNA sequence: TGTGCCAGCAGCTTAGTAGCGGGATCAGACAATGAGCAGTTCTTC.

The V and J genes are TRBV19 and TRBJ2-2; D gene unclear. V lost 3 bases, J lost 2 bases, and 16 bases lay in between. The CDR3 is 17 residues long. The germline V gene encodes CDR1 LNHDA and CDR2 SQIVND (reference sequence). The CDR3 sequence is CASSMALFAVNTGELFF. CDR3 nucleotides: TGTGCCAGTAGTATGGCCCTATTTGCGGTCAACACCGGGGAGCTGTTTTTT.

This clone turned up a few times. DNA of the CDR3: TGTGCCAGCAGTTACTCCCACTCAGACATAGGTCAGCCCCAGCATTTT. Translating gives CASSYSHSDIGQPQHF. The V and J genes are TRBV6-6 and TRBJ1-5, with unresolved D. Germline V gene sequence: CDR1 MNHNY, CDR2 SVGAGI (reference sequence). Between the trimmed V and J ends, which lost 0 bases and 6 bases, there was a span of 15 bases. The CDR3 loop spans 16 amino acids.

V is TRBV15 and J is TRBJ2-3, with D perhaps matching TRBD1 (5 bases). Germline values: CDR1 LNHNV, CDR2 YYDKDF (reference sequence). The CDR3 has 12 amino acids. The CDR3: CAMGLGEGTQYF. The CDR3 nucleotides read TGTGCTATGGGGCTAGGGGAAGGTACGCAGTATTTT. Looking up the rest from reference TRBV15 and TRBJ2-3 gives the full variable domain: DAMVIQNPRYQVTQFGKPVTLSCSQTLNHNVMYWYQQKSSQAPKLLFHYYDKDFNNEADTPDNFQSRRPNTSFCFLDIRSPGLGDTAMYLCAMGLGEGTQYFGPGTRLTVL.

This clone was found a few times. The chain couples TRBV2 to TRBJ2-5, with unresolved D. Trimming pared 4 bases from V and 5 bases from J, leaving 14 bases between. CDR3 length: 14 amino acids. Germline CDR1 and CDR2: SNHLY and FYNNEI. The CDR3 protein is CASSVDGFGETQYF. The CDR3 DNA follows: TGTGCCAGCAGTGTTGATGGTTTCGGGGAGACCCAGTACTTC.

This clone has a single count. The chain joins TRBV4-1 to TRBJ2-1; 16 positions match TRBD2. CDR3 length: 17 amino acids. Germline V lookup: CDR1 MGHRA, CDR2 YSYEKL. Germline trimming cut 3 bases from V and 7 bases from J; bases unmatched to any gene: 6. The CDR3 DNA sequence: TGCGCCAGCAGCCAGGGACTAGCGGGAGGGCCTAGGAATGAGCAGTTCTTC. Its translation: CASSQGLAGGPRNEQFF.

The rearrangement links TRBV5-8 to TRBJ1-3; D possibly corresponds to TRBD1 (6 bases). From germline, CDR1 is SGHTS and CDR2 YDEGEE. V was shortened by 5 bases and J by 0 bases, with 12 bases between the two germline ends. The CDR3 contains 15 residues. DNA for the CDR3: TGTGCCAGCAGAGATCGAGGGGGCTCTGGAAACACCATATATTTT. It yields the protein CASRDRGGSGNTIYF.

The chain joins TRBV19 to TRBJ2-5, with D perhaps TRBD2 (6 bases). Trimming stripped 6 bases from V and 4 bases from J, with 12 bases between. The CDR3 runs 13 residues. Germline CDR1 is LNHDA and CDR2 is SQIVND (reference sequence). The CDR3 loop is CASRRGGGETQYF. DNA for the CDR3: TGTGCCAGTAGACGGGGAGGAGGAGAGACCCAGTACTTC.

This chain uses TRBV7-8 with TRBJ2-7; D is possibly TRBD2 (5 bases). V was trimmed by 5 bases and J by 7 bases, leaving 27 bases between them. The CDR3 runs 17 residues. Germline V lookup: CDR1 SGHVS, CDR2 FQNEAQ. Here the CDR3 reads CASSLGRGTTRLLEQYF. The CDR3 region has the DNA TGTGCCAGCAGCCTTGGCCGGGGAACCACCCGCCTGCTGGAGCAGTACTTC.

The CDR3 spells CSVELDRAMDEQFF. CDR3 nucleotide sequence: TGCAGCGTTGAACTGGACAGGGCGATGGATGAGCAGTTCTTC. This chain links TRBV29-1 with TRBJ2-1, with 8 bases lining up with TRBD1. Germline V gives CDR1 SQVTM, CDR2 ANQGSEA. The CDR3 spans 14 residues. V shed 2 bases and J 8 bases; nucleotides not matched to a gene: 8.

V is TRBV30 and J is TRBJ2-7, with a possible D match to TRBD1 (6 bases). The CDR3 runs 11 residues. CDR1 is GTSNPN and CDR2 is SVGIG in the germline V gene (reference sequence). Trimming shortened V by 4 bases and J by 7 bases, and 11 bases separated the two germline ends. CDR3 sequence: CAWIRGQEQYF. CDR3 nucleotide sequence: TGTGCCTGGATCAGGGGTCAAGAGCAGTACTTC. The variable domain in full, completed from reference TRBV30 and TRBJ2-7, reads SQTIHQWPATLVQPVGSPLSLECTVEGTSNPNLYWYRQAAGRGLQLLFYSVGIGQISSEVPQNLSASRPQDRQFILSSKKLLLSDSGFYLCAWIRGQEQYFGPGTRLTVT.

The chain recombines TRBV6-5 with TRBJ2-1; D might be TRBD2 (6 bases). CDR1 MNHEY and CDR2 SVGAGI come from the germline V gene. The V end was cut by 0 bases, the J end by 0 bases, with 9 bases between. The CDR3 contains 16 residues. CDR3 sequence: CASSYSSGFSYNEQFF. The CDR3 DNA sequence: TGTGCCAGCAGTTACTCGAGCGGGTTCTCCTACAATGAGCAGTTCTTC.